The 18 T cell receptor beta chains listed next were all sequenced from one sample in a study of memory CD8 T cells in hepatitis C reinfection. Time point reported: peak reinfection, 3 to 8 weeks after reinfection detection. No in vitro expansion preceded TCR sequencing of the sorted cells. Some clones are missing from TCRdb's copy, which holds only in-frame ones; the method was immunoSEQ multiplex PCR. The sample contains around 47,000 clones, approximately 87% of which appear only once. Source material: naive CD8+ T cells sorted from blood. The source of these receptors is a man younger than 30 with hepatitis C virus infection.

The chain is built from TRBV6-1 and TRBJ2-7; no definite D call. Germline V gene data show CDR1 as MNHNS and CDR2 as SASEGT. The CDR3 runs 10 residues. V was pared by 6 bases and J by 3 bases, with 3 bases between. CDR3 sequence reads: CASRDYEQYV. DNA for the CDR3: TGTGCCAGCAGGGACTACGAGCAGTACGTC.

The chain employs TRBV6-5 and TRBJ2-7; 9 nucleotides align to TRBD1. The junction had 6 bases not matched to a gene; V was cut back by 5 bases and J by 10 bases. The germline V gene has CDR1 MNHEY and CDR2 SVGAGI. This CDR3 spans 12 amino acids. CDR3 in amino acids: CASSTRTGEQYV. CDR3 DNA: TGTGCCAGCAGTACTAGGACAGGGGAACAGTACGTC.

This clone was detected once. The gene calls are TRBV28 and TRBJ2-7, with a weak D call TRBD2 (5 bases). The V and J ends lost 3 bases and 5 bases respectively, with 14 bases between them. Germline CDR1 MDHEN, CDR2 SYDVKM. This CDR3 spans 14 amino acids. This chain's CDR3 is CASSFSPGSHEQYV. The DNA of the CDR3 is TGTGCCAGCAGTTTTTCCCCGGGGAGTCACGAGCAGTACGTC.

The chain recombines TRBV4-1 with TRBJ2-1, with 13 bases that match TRBD2. This CDR3 is built from 16 residues. V shed 4 bases, J shed 7 bases, and the junction held 7 bases outside the gene matches. Germline V gives CDR1 MGHRA, CDR2 YSYEKL. The CDR3 nucleotides read TGCGCCAGCAGCCGAGTACTAGCGGGAGGGCCTAATGAGCAGTTCTTC. Protein sequence: CASSRVLAGGPNEQFF.

The rearrangement uses TRBV4-1 and TRBJ2-7; TRBD2 aligns across 10 bases. CDR1 and CDR2 from the germline V gene are MGHRA and YSYEKL. The CDR3 is made up of 16 amino acids. With 0 bases clipped from V and 1 base from J, the junction kept 3 bases outside the gene matches. This CDR3 is CASSQEEAGGSYEQYF. CDR3 DNA sequence: TGCGCCAGCAGCCAAGAGGAAGCGGGAGGGTCCTACGAGCAGTACTTC.

This clone was detected a few times. This sequence joins TRBV10-3 and TRBJ2-7; 9 bases line up with TRBD1. The J segment lost 3 bases and the V segment lost 10 bases, leaving 7 bases of the junction unmatched. The germline CDR1 and CDR2 sequences are ENHRY and SYGVKD. The CDR3 extends over 13 amino acids. The CDR3 is CATRPGQGYEQYF. In DNA, the CDR3 is TGTGCCACGCGCCCGGGACAGGGCTACGAGCAGTACTTC.

The CDR3 DNA reads as TGTGCCAGCAGTGTAGCGGGGTACATGAATGAGCAGTTCTTC. This translates into CASSVAGYMNEQFF. This chain connects TRBV6-5 to TRBJ2-1; TRBD2 aligns across 8 bases. This CDR3 comprises 14 residues. After removal of 5 bases from V and 7 bases from J, the junction contained 7 bases not matched to a gene. Germline V gives CDR1 MNHEY, CDR2 SVGAGI.

The chain combines TRBV19 with TRBJ1-1; D call uncertain. Trimming removed 2 bases from V and 1 base from J, with 8 bases in between. The CDR3 totals 14 residues. Germline CDR1 is LNHDA and CDR2 is SQIVND (reference sequence). The CDR3 protein is CASSIPGGNTEAFF. The CDR3 nucleotides are TGTGCCAGTAGTATACCGGGAGGGAACACTGAAGCTTTCTTT.

Written as DNA, the CDR3 is TGTGCCAGCAAGACTAGCGGGATCTTAAGCACAGATACGCAGTATTTT. This sequence encodes CASKTSGILSTDTQYF. The genes are TRBV28 and TRBJ2-3, with 11 nucleotides matching TRBD2. V gave up 7 bases and J gave up 0 bases; unmatched junction bases: 6. This CDR3 comprises 16 residues. Germline CDR1 MDHEN, CDR2 SYDVKM.

The J gene is TRBJ2-7, the V gene TRBV4-3; 7 positions agree with TRBD1. The CDR3 runs to 14 residues. V was pared by 2 bases and J by 7 bases, with 8 bases of the junction left unmatched. Germline V CDR1 and CDR2: LGHNA, YSLEER. DNA of the CDR3: TGCGCCAGCAGCCAACAGGGGGACCTGAGGGAGCAGTACTTC. Its protein product is CASSQQGDLREQYF.

The CDR3 coding sequence is TGTGCCACCAGCAGAGACCTCCGGACAGGGATGAACACTGAAGCTTTCTTT. Its translation: CATSRDLRTGMNTEAFF. The rearrangement uses TRBV15 and TRBJ1-1; 8 nucleotides line up with TRBD1. CDR1 and CDR2 from the germline V gene are LNHNV and YYDKDF (reference sequence). This CDR3 has 17 residues. The V gene end was trimmed by 0 bases and the J gene end by 0 bases; junction bases not matched to a gene: 6.

The rearrangement uses TRBV19 and TRBJ1-2, with 7 nucleotides matching TRBD1. The germline V gene has CDR1 LNHDA and CDR2 SQIVND (reference sequence). This CDR3 has 15 residues. V shed 2 bases, J shed 2 bases, and the junction held 5 bases outside the gene matches. As DNA, the CDR3 is TGTGCCAGTAGTATACTTACGGGACAGAACTATGGCTACACCTTC. It encodes CASSILTGQNYGYTF.

The chain uses TRBV7-8 and TRBJ1-1, with D perhaps matching TRBD1 (6 bases). Germline CDR1 SGHVS, CDR2 FQNEAQ. The CDR3 covers 12 residues. The V and J ends lost 6 bases and 11 bases respectively, with 16 bases between them. For the CDR3, the DNA is TGTGCCAGCAGTCCGACACGACAGGTGGCTTTCTTT. Protein: CASSPTRQVAFF.

The rearrangement uses TRBV19 and TRBJ2-1; 7 nucleotides line up with TRBD2. The germline CDR1 and CDR2 sequences are LNHDA and SQIVND (reference sequence). V dropped 5 bases and J dropped 7; count of bases not matched to a gene: 5. The length of the CDR3 is 13 residues. The CDR3 reads CASSVGRGNEQFF. CDR3 coding DNA: TGTGCCAGTAGTGTAGGGCGGGGGAATGAGCAGTTCTTC.

CDR3 region: CASSLTEYSNQPQHF. For the CDR3, the DNA is TGTGCCAGTAGCTTAACAGAGTATAGCAATCAGCCCCAGCATTTT. The chain is built from TRBV19 and TRBJ1-5; no reliable D call. The CDR3 consists of 15 residues. CDR1 is LNHDA and CDR2 is SQIVND in the germline V gene (reference sequence). V dropped 6 bases and J dropped 0 bases, with 12 bases sitting between them.

This chain links TRBV5-1 with TRBJ2-1; 9 bases align to TRBD2. V shed 4 bases, J shed 0 bases, and the junction held 14 bases outside the gene matches. CDR1 and CDR2 from the germline V gene are SGHRS and YFSETQ. This CDR3 comprises 19 residues. The chain's CDR3 is CASSPGVVAGVYSYNEQFF. CDR3 coding DNA: TGCGCCAGCAGCCCTGGCGTGGTAGCGGGGGTTTACTCCTACAATGAGCAGTTCTTC.

V is TRBV27 and J is TRBJ1-5; perhaps TRBD1 as D (5 bases). CDR1 is MNHEY and CDR2 is SMNVEV in the germline V gene (reference sequence). V shed 4 bases and J shed 3 bases, with 10 bases lying between them. CDR3 size: 14 residues. CDR3 DNA: TGTGCCAGCAGTTCAGGGCGCCTCAATCAGCCCCAGCATTTT. Protein product: CASSSGRLNQPQHF.

J is TRBJ1-5 and V is TRBV28; possibly TRBD1 for D (5 bases). CDR1 and CDR2 (germline): MDHEN, SYDVKM. V lost 3 bases and J lost 0, with 18 bases in between. CDR3 length equals 18 residues. Written as DNA, the CDR3 is TGTGCCAGCAGTTTTGCCGACAGCGCCCGTTATAGCAATCAGCCCCAGCATTTT. Protein: CASSFADSARYSNQPQHF. The variable domain in full, completed from reference TRBV28 and TRBJ1-5, reads DVKVTQSSRYLVKRTGEKVFLECVQDMDHENMFWYRQDPGLGLRLIYFSYDVKMKEKGDIPEGYSVSREKKERFSLILESASTNQTSMYLCASSFADSARYSNQPQHFGDGTRLSIL.